Below, one T cell receptor beta chain is given with its context. Its antigen is not identified. This CDR3 comprises 13 residues. Germline V lookup: CDR1 SQVTM, CDR2 ANQGSEA. V was trimmed by 2 bases and J by 1 base, leaving 6 bases between them. With 60 Vbeta and 13 Jbeta primers, the PCR was carried out. Clones were read by immunoSEQ multiplex PCR, and TCRdb kept only the in-frame ones, dropping some. The listing records tens of thousands of clones. This specimen belongs to a study of cytomegalovirus exposure and HLA in healthy donors. The study, taken as a whole, reports: 150 to 200 TCR beta chains were listed as cytomegalovirus-associated. V segments that were indistinguishable, TRBV6-2 and TRBV6-3 among them, were omitted from analysis.

The source material was PBMCs. This chain joins TRBV29-1 and TRBJ2-4, with unresolved D. This TCR came from a man aged 25 to 45 in good health and CMV-seropositive. This CDR3 reads CSVEYQAKNIQYF. For the CDR3, the DNA is TGCAGCGTTGAATATCAGGCCAAAAACATTCAGTACTTC.